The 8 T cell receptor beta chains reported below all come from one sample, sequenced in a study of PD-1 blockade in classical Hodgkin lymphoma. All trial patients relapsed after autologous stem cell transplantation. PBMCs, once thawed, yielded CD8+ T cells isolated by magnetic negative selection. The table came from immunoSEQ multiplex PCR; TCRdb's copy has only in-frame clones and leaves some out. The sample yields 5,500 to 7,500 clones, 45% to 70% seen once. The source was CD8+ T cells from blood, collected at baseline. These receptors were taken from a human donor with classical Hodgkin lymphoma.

This CDR3 is CASSLEGGSRETQYF. The CDR3 DNA is TGTGCCAGCAGCTTAGAGGGCGGGAGCCGAGAGACCCAGTACTTC. The chain couples TRBV7-7 to TRBJ2-5; TRBD2 agrees at 7 bases. This CDR3 is built from 15 residues. V lost 1 base to trimming and J lost 4 bases; unmatched junction nucleotides: 6. CDR1 SSHAT and CDR2 FNYEAQ come from the germline V gene (reference sequence).

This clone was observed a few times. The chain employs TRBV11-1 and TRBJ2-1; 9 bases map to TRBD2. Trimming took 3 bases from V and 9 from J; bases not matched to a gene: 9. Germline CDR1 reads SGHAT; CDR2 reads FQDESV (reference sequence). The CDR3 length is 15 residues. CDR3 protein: CASSFLPAGGGEQFF. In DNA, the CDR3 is TGTGCCAGCAGCTTTCTGCCAGCGGGAGGCGGTGAGCAGTTCTTC. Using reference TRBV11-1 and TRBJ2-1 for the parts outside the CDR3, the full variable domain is EAEVAQSPRYKITEKSQAVAFWCDPISGHATLYWYRQILGQGPELLVQFQDESVVDDSQLPKDRFSAERLKGVDSTLKIQPAELGDSAMYLCASSFLPAGGGEQFFGPGTRLTVL.

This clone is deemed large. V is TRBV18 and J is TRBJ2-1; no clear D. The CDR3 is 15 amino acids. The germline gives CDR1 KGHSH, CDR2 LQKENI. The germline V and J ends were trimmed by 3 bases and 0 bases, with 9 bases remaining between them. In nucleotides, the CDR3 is TGTGCCAGCTCACCTGACGACGTCTCCTACAATGAGCAGTTCTTC. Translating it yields CASSPDDVSYNEQFF.

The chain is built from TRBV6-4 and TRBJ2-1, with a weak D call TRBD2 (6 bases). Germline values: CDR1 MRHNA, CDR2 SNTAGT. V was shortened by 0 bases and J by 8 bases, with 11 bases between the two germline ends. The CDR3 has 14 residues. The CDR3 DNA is TGTGCCAGCAGTGACTCCGGGGGAGGAGATGAGCAGTTCTTC. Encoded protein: CASSDSGGGDEQFF.

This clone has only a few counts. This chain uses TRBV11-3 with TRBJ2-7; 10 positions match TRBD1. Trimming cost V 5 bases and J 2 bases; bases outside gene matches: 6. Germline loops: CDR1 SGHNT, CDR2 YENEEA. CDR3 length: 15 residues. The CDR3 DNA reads TGTGCCAGCAGCCCTGGGACAGGGGACGCCTACGAGCAGTACTTC. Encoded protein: CASSPGTGDAYEQYF.

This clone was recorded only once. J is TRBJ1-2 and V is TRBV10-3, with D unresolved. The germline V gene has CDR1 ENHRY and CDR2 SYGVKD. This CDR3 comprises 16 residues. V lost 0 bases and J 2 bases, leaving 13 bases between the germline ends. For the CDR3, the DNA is TGTGCCATCAGTGAGTCGCCCCAGGATCTCAACTATGGCTACACCTTC. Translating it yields CAISESPQDLNYGYTF.

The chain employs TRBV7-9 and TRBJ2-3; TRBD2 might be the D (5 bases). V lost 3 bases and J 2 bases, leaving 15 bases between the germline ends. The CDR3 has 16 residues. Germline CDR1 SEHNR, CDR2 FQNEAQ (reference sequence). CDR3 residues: CASSFESGLTTDTQYF. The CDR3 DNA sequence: TGTGCCAGCAGCTTCGAGTCCGGACTTACCACAGATACGCAGTATTTT.

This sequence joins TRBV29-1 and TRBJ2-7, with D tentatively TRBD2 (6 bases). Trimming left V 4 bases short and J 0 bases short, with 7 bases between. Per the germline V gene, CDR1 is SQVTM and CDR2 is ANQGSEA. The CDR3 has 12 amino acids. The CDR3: CSVVRGSYEQYF. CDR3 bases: TGCAGCGTTGTGCGGGGCTCCTACGAGCAGTACTTC.